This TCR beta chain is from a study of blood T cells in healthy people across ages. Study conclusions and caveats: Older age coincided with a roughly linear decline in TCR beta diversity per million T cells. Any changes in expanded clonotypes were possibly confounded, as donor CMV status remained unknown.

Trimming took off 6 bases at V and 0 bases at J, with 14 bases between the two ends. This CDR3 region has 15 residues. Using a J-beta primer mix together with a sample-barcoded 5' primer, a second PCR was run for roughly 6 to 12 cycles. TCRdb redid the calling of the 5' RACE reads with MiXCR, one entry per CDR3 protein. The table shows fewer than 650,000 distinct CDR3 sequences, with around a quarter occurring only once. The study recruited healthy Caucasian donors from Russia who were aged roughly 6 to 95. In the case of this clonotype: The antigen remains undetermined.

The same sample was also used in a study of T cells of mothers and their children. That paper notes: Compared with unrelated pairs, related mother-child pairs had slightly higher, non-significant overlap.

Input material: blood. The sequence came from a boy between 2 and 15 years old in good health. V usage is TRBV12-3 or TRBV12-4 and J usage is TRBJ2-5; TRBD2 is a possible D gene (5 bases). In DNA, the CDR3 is TGTGCCAGCAGCCCTTCGTTCGGGGACCAAGAGACCCAGTACTTC. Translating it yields CASSPSFGDQETQYF.